This T cell receptor (beta chain) was found in a study of blood T cell repertoires in COVID-19. In the study overall: Samples came from the United States, Italy and Spain, spanning acute and convalescent COVID-19. T cells, B-cell-depleted T cells, or PBMCs supplied cDNA or gDNA.

Trimming stripped 8 bases from V and 2 bases from J, with 25 bases between. The V gene's germline CDR1 is GTSNPN and CDR2 SVGIG (reference sequence). This CDR3 spans 17 amino acids. Assay used: immunoSEQ multiplex PCR; TCRdb lists only in-frame clones, some missing. The table has about 190,000 clones, 90% seen once; the top ten hold approximately 0.5%. The chain links TRBV30 to TRBJ1-5; tentative D call: TRBD1 (5 bases). The sequence was obtained from a man aged 45-60 years with acute or convalescent COVID-19. The specimen sequenced was peripheral blood. For the CDR3, the DNA is TGTGCCCCTCCCCGGGGCCGGGGGATAGTTGGCAATCAGCCCCAGCATTTT. Translating it yields CAPPRGRGIVGNQPQHF. Combining the CDR3 with reference TRBV30 and TRBJ1-5 gives the whole variable domain SQTIHQWPATLVQPVGSPLSLECTVEGTSNPNLYWYRQAAGRGLQLLFYSVGIGQISSEVPQNLSASRPQDRQFILSSKKLLLSDSGFYLCAPPRGRGIVGNQPQHFGDGTRLSIL.